The text below deals with one T cell receptor beta chain. What it binds is unknown. With V trimmed by 0 bases and J by 7 bases, 7 bases remained unmatched. This CDR3 is 14 amino acids long. Germline loops: CDR1 SGDLS, CDR2 YYNGEE. TCRdb re-called the RT-PCR reads through MiXCR, storing one row per CDR3 protein. The sample carries approximately 730,000 distinct CDR3 sequences, approximately 15% recorded once. This sample is drawn from a study of response to subunit inactivated influenza vaccine. Study conclusions and caveats: Authors suggested few new T cells are recruited by each seasonal influenza vaccination.

The origin of this receptor is a man aged 45-60 years who received an inactivated influenza vaccine. V is TRBV9 and J is TRBJ2-7; 7 bases map to TRBD2. Source: PBMCs from blood, taken less than 15 days before vaccination. The DNA of the CDR3 is TGTGCCAGCAGCGTAGATGGCGGGAGTCGGGAGCAGTACTTC. Amino acids: CASSVDGGSREQYF.